This paragraph covers one T cell receptor (beta chain) sequence. With V trimmed by 5 bases and J by 5 bases, 5 bases remained unmatched. Germline V gene data show CDR1 as MDHEN and CDR2 as SYDVKM. The CDR3 has 14 amino acids. These data originate in a study of OX40 agonist ivuxolimab in advanced cancers. Systemic immunosuppression or a history of autoimmune disease excluded patients. Repertoires were generated with immunoSEQ multiplex PCR, while TCRdb's copy carries only in-frame clones and drops some. The sample has more than 65,000 clones; approximately 81% are singletons. The origin of this receptor is an adult with an advanced solid tumor such as melanoma, head and neck, liver or kidney cancer. Sequencing was performed on CD4+ or CD8+ T cells sorted from blood, taken in a trial of the OX40 agonist ivuxolimab. The chain links TRBV28 to TRBJ2-5; 10 positions agree with TRBD2. The chain's CDR3 is CASSPGTSVETQYF. CDR3 in DNA: TGTGCCAGCAGTCCCGGGACTAGCGTCGAGACCCAGTACTTC.